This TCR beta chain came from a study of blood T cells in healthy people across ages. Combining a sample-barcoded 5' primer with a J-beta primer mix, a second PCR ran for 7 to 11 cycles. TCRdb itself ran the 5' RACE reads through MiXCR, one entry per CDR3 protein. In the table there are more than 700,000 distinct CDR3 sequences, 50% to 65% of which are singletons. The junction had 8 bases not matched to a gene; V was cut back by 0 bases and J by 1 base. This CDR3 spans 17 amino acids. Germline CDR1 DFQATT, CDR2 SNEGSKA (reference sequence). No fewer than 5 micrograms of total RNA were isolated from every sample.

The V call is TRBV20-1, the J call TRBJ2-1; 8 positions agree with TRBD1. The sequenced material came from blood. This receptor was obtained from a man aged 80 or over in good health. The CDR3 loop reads CSARESTGTGSYNEQFF. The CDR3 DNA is TGCAGTGCTAGAGAGTCGACTGGGACAGGTTCCTACAATGAGCAGTTCTTC.